This T cell receptor (beta chain) came from a study of blood T cell repertoires in COVID-19. Turning to the study itself: Italy, Spain and the United States were the sources of the convalescent and acute COVID-19 samples. T cells, B-cell-depleted T cells, or PBMCs supplied cDNA or gDNA.

Original analysis: The authors estimated nucleated cell counts from reference gene primer amplification. The table came from immunoSEQ multiplex PCR; TCRdb's copy has only in-frame clones and leaves some out. From that table come the V and J calls and clone size; the DNA was used to work out D and trimming. The table has about 260,000 clones, about nine tenths seen once. The germline gives CDR1 SNHLY, CDR2 FYNNEI. The CDR3 contains 13 residues. Trimming stripped 4 bases from V and 5 bases from J, with 11 bases between. This chain joins TRBV2 and TRBJ1-2, with unresolved D. The source is a man in his sixties who had recovered from COVID-19. Sequencing used peripheral blood. The CDR3 protein is CASSVLGAYGYTF. CDR3 sequence (DNA): TGTGCCAGCAGTGTCCTGGGAGCTTATGGCTACACCTTC.